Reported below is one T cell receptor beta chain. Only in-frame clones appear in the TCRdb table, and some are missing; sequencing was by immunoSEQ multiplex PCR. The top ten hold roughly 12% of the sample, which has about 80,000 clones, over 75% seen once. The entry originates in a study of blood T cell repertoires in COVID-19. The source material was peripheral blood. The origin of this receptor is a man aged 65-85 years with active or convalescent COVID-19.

This CDR3 reads CASGDTYNEQFF. The CDR3, as DNA: TGTGCCAGCGGGGACACCTACAATGAGCAGTTCTTC. The J gene is TRBJ2-1, the V gene TRBV19; weak D call: TRBD1 (6 bases). CDR1 and CDR2 (germline): LNHDA, SQIVND (reference sequence). The V end was cut by 9 bases, the J end by 2 bases, with 8 bases between. This CDR3 comprises 12 residues.